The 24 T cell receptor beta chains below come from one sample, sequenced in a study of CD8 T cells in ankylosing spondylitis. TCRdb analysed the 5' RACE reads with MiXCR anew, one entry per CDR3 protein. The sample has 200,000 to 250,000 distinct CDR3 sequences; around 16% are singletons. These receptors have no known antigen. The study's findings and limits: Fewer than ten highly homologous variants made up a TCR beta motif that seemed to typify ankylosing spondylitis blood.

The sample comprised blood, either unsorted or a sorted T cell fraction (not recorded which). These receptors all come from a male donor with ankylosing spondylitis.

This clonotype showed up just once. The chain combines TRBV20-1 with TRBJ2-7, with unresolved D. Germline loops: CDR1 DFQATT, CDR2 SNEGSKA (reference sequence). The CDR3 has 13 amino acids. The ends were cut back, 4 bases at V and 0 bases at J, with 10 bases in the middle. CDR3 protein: CSAKGSNSYEQYF. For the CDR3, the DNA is TGCAGTGCTAAGGGCAGCAACTCCTACGAGCAGTACTTC.

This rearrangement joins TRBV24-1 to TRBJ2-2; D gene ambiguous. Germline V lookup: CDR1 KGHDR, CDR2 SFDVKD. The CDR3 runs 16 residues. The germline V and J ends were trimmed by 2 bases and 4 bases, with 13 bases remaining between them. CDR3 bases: TGTGCCACCAGTGATTCGAGATCGGGCCCCACCGGGGAGCTGTTTTTT. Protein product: CATSDSRSGPTGELFF.

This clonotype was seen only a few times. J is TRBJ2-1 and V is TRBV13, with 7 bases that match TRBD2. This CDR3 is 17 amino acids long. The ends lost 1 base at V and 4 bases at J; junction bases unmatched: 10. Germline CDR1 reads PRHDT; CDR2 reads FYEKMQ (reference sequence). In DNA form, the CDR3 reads TGTGCCAGCAGCTTAGAAAAAGGCGGGGGTAAATACAATGAGCAGTTCTTC. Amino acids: CASSLEKGGGKYNEQFF.

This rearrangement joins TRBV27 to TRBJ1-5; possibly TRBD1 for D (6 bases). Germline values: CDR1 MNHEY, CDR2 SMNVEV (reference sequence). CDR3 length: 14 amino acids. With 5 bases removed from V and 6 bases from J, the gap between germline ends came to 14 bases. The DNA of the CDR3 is TGTGCCAGCAGTGTAGGGGGGCAGGGTCAGCCCCAGCATTTT. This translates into CASSVGGQGQPQHF.

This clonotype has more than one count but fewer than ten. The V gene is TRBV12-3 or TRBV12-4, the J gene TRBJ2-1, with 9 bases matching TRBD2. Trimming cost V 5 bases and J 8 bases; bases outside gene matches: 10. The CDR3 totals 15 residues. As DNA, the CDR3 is TGTGCCAGCAGTCCTCTAGCGGGAAGAGAGGATGAGCAGTTCTTC. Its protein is CASSPLAGREDEQFF.

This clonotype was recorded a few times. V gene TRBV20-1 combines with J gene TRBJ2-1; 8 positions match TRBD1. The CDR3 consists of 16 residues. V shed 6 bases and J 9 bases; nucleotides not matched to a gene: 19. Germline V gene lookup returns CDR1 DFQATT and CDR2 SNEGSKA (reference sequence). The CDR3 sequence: CSAHLLGAGGSGEQFF. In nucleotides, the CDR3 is TGCAGTGCCCACCTCCTGGGAGCAGGGGGCTCGGGTGAGCAGTTCTTC.

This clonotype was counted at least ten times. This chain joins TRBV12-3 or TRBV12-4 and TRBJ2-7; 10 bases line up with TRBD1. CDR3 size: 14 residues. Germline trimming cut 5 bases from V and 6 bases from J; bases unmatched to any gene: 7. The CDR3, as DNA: TGTGCCAGCAGTCCCGGGACAGGGGATGGCGAGCAGTACTTC. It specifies CASSPGTGDGEQYF.

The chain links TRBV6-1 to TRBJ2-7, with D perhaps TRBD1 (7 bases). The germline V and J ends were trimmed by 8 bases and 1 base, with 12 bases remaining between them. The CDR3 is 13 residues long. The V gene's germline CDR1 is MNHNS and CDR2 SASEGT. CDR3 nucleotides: TGTGCCAGCCAGGGGGGCTTTTCCTACGAGCAGTACTTC. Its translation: CASQGGFSYEQYF.

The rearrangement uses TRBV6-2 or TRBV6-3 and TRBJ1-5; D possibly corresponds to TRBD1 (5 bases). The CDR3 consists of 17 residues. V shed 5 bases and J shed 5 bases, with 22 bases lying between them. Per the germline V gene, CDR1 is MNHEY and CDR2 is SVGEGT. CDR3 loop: CASSRLEGTGIDQPQHF. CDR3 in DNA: TGTGCCAGCAGTCGACTAGAGGGGACGGGGATTGATCAGCCCCAGCATTTT.

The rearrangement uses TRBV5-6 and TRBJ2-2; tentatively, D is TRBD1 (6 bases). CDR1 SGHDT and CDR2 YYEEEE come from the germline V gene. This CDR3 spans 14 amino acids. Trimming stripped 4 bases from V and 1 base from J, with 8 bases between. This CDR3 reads CASSVQGNTGELFF. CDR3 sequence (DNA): TGTGCCAGCAGCGTACAGGGGAACACCGGGGAGCTGTTTTTT. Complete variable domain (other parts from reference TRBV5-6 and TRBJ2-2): DAGVTQSPTHLIKTRGQQVTLRCSPKSGHDTVSWYQQALGQGPQFIFQYYEEEERQRGNFPDRFSGHQFPNYSSELNVNALLLGDSALYLCASSVQGNTGELFFGEGSRLTVL.

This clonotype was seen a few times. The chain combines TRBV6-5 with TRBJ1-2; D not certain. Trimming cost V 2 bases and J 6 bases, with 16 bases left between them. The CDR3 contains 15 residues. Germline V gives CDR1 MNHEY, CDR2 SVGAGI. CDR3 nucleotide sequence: TGTGCCAGCAGTTACCAAGGACTCCTGGGCCATGGCTACACCTTC. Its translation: CASSYQGLLGHGYTF.

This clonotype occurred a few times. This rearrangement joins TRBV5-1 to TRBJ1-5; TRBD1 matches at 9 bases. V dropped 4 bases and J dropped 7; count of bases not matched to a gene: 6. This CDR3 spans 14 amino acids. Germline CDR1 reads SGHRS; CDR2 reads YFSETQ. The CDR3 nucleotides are TGCGCCAGCAGCCCTACAGGGGGCGGGCAGCCCCAGCATTTT. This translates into CASSPTGGGQPQHF. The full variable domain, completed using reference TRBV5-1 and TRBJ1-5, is KAGVTQTPRYLIKTRGQQVTLSCSPISGHRSVSWYQQTPGQGLQFLFEYFSETQRNKGNFPGRFSGRQFSNSRSEMNVSTLELGDSALYLCASSPTGGGQPQHFGDGTRLSIL.

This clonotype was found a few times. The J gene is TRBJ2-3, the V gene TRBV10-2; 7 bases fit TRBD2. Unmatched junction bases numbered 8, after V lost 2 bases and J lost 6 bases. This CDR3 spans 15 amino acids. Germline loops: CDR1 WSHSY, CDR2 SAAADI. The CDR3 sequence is CASSETRAGSDTQYF. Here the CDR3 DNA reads TGCGCCAGCAGTGAGACCCGAGCGGGATCCGATACGCAGTATTTT.

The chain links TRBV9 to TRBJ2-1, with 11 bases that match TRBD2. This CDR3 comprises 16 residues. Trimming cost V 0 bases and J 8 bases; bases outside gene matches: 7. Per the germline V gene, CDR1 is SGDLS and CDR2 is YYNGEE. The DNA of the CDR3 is TGTGCCAGCAGCGTAGGGGGGACTAGCGGTTCCTATGAGCAGTTCTTC. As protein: CASSVGGTSGSYEQFF.

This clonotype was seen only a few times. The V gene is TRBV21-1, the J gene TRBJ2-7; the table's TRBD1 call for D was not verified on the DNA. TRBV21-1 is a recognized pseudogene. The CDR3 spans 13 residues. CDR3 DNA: TGTGCCCGTCCTTTACAGGGGGCTTACGAGCAGTACTTC. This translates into CARPLQGAYEQYF.

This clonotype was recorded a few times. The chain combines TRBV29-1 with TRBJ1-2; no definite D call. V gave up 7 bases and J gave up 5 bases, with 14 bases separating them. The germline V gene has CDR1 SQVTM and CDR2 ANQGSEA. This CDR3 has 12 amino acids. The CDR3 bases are TGCAGCGCCGACGGGGAAGTTTATGGCTACACCTTC. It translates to CSADGEVYGYTF.

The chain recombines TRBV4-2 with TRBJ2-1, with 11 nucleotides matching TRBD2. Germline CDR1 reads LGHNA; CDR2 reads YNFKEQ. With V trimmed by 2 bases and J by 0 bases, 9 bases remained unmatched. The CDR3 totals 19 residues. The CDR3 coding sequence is TGTGCCAGCAGCCAACCACTAGCGGGGGACCCACGCTCCTACAATGAGCAGTTCTTC. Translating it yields CASSQPLAGDPRSYNEQFF.

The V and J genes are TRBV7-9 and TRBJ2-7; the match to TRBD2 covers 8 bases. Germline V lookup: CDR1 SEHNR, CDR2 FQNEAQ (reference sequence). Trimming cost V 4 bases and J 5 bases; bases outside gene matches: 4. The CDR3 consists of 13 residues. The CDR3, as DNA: TGTGCCAGCAGCTCAACCGGGGGGGACGAGCAGTACTTC. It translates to CASSSTGGDEQYF. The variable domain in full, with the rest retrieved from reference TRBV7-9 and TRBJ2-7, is DTGVSQNPRHKITKRGQNVTFRCDPISEHNRLYWYRQTLGQGPEFLTYFQNEAQLEKSRLLSDRFSAERPKGSFSTLEIQRTEQGDSAMYLCASSSTGGDEQYFGPGTRLTVT.

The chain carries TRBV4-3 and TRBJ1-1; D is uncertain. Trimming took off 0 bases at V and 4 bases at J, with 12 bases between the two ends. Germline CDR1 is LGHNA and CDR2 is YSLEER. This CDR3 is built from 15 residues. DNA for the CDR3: TGCGCCAGCAGCCAAGATTCGGCAGGTGGCACTGAAGCTTTCTTT. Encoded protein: CASSQDSAGGTEAFF.

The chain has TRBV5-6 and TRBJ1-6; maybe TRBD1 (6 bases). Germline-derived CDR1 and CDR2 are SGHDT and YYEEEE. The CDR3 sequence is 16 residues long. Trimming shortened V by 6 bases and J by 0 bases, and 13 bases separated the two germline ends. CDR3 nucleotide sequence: TGTGCCAGCAACCCTGGACAGAACTCCTATAATTCACCCCTCCACTTT. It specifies CASNPGQNSYNSPLHF.

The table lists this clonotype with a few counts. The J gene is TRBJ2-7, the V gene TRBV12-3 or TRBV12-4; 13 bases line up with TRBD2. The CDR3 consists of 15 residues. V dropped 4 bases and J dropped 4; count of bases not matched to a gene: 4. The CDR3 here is CASSSGLAGRYEQYF. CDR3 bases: TGTGCCAGCAGTTCGGGACTAGCGGGACGATACGAGCAGTACTTC.

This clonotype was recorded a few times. The CDR3, as DNA: TGTGCCAGCAGCTTAGAGATTGACAGGAACTATGGCTACACCTTC. It codes for CASSLEIDRNYGYTF. The V and J genes are TRBV11-2 and TRBJ1-2; weak D call: TRBD1 (6 bases). V was cut by 0 bases and J by 2 bases, with 10 bases left in between. Germline V gives CDR1 SGHAT, CDR2 FQNNGV. The CDR3 spans 15 residues.

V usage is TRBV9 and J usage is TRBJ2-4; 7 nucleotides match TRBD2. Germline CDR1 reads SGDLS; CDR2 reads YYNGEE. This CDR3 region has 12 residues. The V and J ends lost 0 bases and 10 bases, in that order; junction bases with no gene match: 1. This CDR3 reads CASSVGGGIQYF. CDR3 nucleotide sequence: TGTGCCAGCAGCGTAGGGGGAGGGATTCAGTACTTC.

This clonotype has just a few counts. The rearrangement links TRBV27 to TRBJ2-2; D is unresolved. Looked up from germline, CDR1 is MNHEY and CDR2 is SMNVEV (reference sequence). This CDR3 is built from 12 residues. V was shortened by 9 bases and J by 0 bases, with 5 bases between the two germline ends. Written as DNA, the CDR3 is TGTGCCAGTATAGCGAACACCGGGGAGCTGTTTTTT. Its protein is CASIANTGELFF.